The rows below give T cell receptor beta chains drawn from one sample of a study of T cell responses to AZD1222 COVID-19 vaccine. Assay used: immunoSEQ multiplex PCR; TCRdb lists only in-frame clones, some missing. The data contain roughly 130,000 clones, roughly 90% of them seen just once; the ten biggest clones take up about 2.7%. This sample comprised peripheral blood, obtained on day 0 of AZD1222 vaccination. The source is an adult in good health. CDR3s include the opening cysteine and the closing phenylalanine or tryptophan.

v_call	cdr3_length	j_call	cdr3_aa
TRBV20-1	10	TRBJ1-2	CSAPGYGYTF
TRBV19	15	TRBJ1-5	CASRDDTLLEQPQHF
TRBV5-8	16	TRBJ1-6	CASSLGRSSYNSPLHF
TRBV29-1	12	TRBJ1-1	CSVDPGGTEAFF
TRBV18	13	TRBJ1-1	CASSGQGNAEAFF
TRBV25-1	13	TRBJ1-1	CASSAWGNTEAFF
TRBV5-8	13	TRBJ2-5	CASSLLLEETQYF
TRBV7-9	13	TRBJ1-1	CASSLIGDTEAFF
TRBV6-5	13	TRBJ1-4	CASSSIGLEKLFF
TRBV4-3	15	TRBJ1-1	CASSEGLGRDTEAFF